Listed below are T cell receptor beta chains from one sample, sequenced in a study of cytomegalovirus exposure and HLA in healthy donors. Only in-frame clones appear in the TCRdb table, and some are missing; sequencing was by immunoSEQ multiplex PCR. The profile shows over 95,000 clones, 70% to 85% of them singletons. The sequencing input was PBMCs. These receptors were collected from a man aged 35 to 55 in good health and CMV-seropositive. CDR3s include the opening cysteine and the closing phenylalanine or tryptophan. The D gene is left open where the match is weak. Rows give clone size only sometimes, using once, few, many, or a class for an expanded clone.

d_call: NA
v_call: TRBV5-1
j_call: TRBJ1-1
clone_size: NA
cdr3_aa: CASSLGGNTEAFF
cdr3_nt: TGCGCCAGCAGCTTAGGAGGGAACACTGAAGCTTTCTTT

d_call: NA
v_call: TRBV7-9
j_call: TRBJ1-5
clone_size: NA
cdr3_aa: CASSLAGGSNQPQHF
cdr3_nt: TGTGCCAGCAGCTTAGCCGGGGGAAGCAATCAGCCCCAGCATTTT

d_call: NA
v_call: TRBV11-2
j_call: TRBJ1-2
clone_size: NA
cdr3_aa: CASSSDSIYGYTF
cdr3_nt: TGTGCCAGCAGCTCCGACAGCATATATGGCTACACCTTC

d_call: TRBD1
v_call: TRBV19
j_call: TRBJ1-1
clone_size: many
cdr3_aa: CASSLTRDSEAFF
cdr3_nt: TGTGCCAGTAGTCTCACAAGGGACAGTGAAGCTTTCTTT

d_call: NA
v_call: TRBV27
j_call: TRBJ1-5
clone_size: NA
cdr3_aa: CASSFLSNQPQHF
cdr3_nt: TGTGCCAGCAGTTTTCTGAGCAATCAGCCCCAGCATTTT

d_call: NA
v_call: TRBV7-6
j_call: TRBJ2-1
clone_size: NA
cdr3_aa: CASSPAHDYYNEQFF
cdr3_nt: TGTGCCAGCAGCCCAGCCCATGACTACTACAATGAGCAGTTCTTC

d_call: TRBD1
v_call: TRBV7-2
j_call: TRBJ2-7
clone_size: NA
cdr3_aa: CASSIGQGHTYEQYF
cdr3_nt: TGTGCCAGCAGCATCGGACAGGGCCATACCTACGAGCAGTACTTC

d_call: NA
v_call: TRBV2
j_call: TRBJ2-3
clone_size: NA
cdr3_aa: CASTLLRGTDTQYF
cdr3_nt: TGTGCCAGCACACTCCTCAGGGGAACAGATACGCAGTATTTT

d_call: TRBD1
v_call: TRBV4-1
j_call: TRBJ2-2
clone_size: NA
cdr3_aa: CASSLDRGRGSGELFF
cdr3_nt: TGCGCCAGCAGCCTAGACAGGGGGCGGGGGTCCGGGGAGCTGTTTTTT

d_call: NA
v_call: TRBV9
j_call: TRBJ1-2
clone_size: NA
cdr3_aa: CASSVGKENYGYTF
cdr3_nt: TGTGCCAGCAGCGTAGGGAAGGAGAACTATGGCTACACCTTC

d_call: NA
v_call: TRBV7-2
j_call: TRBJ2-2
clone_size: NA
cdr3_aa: CASSPRGTGELFF
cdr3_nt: TGTGCCAGCAGCCCCAGGGGTACCGGGGAGCTGTTTTTT

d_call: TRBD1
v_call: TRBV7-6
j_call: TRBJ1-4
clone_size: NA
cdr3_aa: CASSLIGPGQNNEKLFF
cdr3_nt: TGTGCCAGCAGCTTAATCGGGCCGGGACAGAATAATGAAAAACTGTTTTTT

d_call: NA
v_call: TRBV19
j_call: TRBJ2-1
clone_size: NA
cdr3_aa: CASSLAGDYNEQFF
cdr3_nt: TGTGCCAGTAGTTTAGCAGGGGATTACAATGAGCAGTTCTTC

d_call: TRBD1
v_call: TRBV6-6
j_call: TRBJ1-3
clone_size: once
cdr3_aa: CASSQFDRGSGNTIYF
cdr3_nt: TGTGCCAGCAGTCAATTTGACAGGGGCTCTGGAAACACCATATATTTT

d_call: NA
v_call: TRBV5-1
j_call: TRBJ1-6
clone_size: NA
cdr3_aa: CATSQGINSPLHF
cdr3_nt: TGCGCCACCTCACAGGGAATCAATTCACCCCTCCACTTT

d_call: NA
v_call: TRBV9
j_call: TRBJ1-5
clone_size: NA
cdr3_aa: CASSRSQDSNQPQHF
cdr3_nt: TGTGCCAGCAGCCGTTCGCAGGATAGCAATCAGCCCCAGCATTTT

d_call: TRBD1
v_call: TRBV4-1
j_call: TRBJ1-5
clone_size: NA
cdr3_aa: CASSQRTGNSNQPQHF
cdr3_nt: TGCGCCAGCAGCCAAAGGACAGGGAATAGCAATCAGCCCCAGCATTTT

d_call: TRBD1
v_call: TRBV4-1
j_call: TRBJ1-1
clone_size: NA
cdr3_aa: CASSSTGDTEAFF
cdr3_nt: TGCGCCAGCAGCTCCACAGGGGACACTGAAGCTTTCTTT

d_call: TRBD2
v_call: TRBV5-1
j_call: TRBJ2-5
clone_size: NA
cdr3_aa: CASSGRGGPETQYF
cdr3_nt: TGCGCCAGCAGCGGACGGGGGGGCCCGGAGACCCAGTACTTC

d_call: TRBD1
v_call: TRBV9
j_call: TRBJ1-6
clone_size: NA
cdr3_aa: CASSAWDRPSPLHF
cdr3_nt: TGTGCCAGCAGCGCATGGGACAGACCTTCACCCCTCCACTTT

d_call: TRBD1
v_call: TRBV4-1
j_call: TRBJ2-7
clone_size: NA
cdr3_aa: CASSQRLRQGEYEQYF
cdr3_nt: TGCGCCAGCAGCCAAAGATTACGGCAGGGGGAATACGAGCAGTACTTC

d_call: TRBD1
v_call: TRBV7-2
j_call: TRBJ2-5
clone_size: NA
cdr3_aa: CASSLAGTGPQETQYF
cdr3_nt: TGTGCCAGCAGCTTAGCGGGGACAGGGCCCCAAGAGACCCAGTACTTC

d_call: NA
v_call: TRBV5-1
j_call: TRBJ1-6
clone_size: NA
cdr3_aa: CASSLARGQYNSPLHF
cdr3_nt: TGCGCCAGCAGCTTGGCCCGGGGTCAGTATAATTCACCCCTCCACTTT

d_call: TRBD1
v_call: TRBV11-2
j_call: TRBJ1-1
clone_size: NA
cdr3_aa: CASSLGGGGIDTEAFF
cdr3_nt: TGTGCCAGCAGCTTAGGTGGAGGGGGCATCGACACTGAAGCTTTCTTT

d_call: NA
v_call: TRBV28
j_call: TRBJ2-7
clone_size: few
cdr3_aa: CATQSGYYEQYF
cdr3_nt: TGTGCCACCCAGTCAGGGTACTACGAGCAGTACTTC

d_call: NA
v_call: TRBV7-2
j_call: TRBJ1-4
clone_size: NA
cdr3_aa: CASSPRVNEKLFF
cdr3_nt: TGTGCCAGCAGCCCACGAGTTAATGAAAAACTGTTTTTT

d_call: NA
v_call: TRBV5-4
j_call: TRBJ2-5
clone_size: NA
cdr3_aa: CASSSTFQAQETQYF
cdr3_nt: TGTGCCAGCAGCTCCACCTTCCAGGCTCAAGAGACCCAGTACTTC

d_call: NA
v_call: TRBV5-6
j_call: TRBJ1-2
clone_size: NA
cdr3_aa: CASSPWDSGAYGYTF
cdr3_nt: TGTGCCAGCAGCCCATGGGATTCTGGGGCCTATGGCTACACCTTC

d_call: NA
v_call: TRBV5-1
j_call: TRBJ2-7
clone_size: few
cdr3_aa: CASSLQGSYEQYF
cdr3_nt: TGCGCCAGCAGCTTGCAGGGTTCCTACGAGCAGTACTTC